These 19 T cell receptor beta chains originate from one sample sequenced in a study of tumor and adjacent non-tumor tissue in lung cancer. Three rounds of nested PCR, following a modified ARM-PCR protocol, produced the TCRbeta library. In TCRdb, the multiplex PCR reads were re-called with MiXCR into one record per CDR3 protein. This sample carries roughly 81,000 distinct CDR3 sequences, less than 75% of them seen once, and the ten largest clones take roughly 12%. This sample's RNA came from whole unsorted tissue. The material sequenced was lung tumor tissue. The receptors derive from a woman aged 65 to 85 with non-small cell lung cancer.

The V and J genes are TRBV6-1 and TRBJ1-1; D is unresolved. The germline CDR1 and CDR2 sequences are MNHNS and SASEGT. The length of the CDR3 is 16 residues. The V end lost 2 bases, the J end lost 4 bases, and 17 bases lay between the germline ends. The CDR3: CASSEIPQHYGTEAFF. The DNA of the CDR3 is TGTGCCAGCAGTGAAATCCCCCAACACTACGGCACTGAAGCTTTCTTT.

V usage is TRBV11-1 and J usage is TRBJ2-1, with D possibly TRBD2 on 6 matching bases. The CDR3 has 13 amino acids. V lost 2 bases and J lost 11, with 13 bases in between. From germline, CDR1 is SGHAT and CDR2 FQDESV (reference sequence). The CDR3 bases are TGTGCCAGCAGCTTATCGGGACTCTTGCAGCAGTTCTTC. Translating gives CASSLSGLLQQFF. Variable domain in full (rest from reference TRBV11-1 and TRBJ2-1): EAEVAQSPRYKITEKSQAVAFWCDPISGHATLYWYRQILGQGPELLVQFQDESVVDDSQLPKDRFSAERLKGVDSTLKIQPAELGDSAMYLCASSLSGLLQQFFGPGTRLTVL.

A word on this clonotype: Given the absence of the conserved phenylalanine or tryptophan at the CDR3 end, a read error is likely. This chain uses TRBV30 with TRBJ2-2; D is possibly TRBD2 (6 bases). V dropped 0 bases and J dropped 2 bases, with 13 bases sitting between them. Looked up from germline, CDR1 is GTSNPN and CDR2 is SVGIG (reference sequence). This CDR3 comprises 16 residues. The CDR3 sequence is CAWSVEGAGNTGELFV. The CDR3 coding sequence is TGTGCCTGGAGTGTTGAAGGGGCGGGAAACACCGGGGAGCTGTTTGTT.

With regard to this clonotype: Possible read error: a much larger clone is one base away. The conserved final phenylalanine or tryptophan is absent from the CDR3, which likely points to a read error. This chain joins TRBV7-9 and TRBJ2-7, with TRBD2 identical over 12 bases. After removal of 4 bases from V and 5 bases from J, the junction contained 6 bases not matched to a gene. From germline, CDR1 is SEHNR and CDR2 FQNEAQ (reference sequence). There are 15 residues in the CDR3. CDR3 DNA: TGTGCCAGCAGCTACCGACTAGCGGGAGACCACGAGCAGTACTAC. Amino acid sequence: CASSYRLAGDHEQYY.

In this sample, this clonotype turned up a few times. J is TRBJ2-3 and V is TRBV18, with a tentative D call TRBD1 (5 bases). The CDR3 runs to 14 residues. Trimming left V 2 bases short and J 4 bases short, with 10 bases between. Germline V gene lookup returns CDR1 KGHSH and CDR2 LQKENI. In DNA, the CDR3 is TGTGCCAGCTCACCAGGGCTCAGGGCAGATACGCAGTATTTT. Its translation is CASSPGLRADTQYF.

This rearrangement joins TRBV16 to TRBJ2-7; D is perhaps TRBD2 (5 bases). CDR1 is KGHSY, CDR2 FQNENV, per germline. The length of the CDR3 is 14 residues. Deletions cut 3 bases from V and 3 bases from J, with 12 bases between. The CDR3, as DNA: TGTGCCAGCAGCCAGAGTTTGGCGGGCTACGAGCAGTACTTC. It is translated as CASSQSLAGYEQYF.

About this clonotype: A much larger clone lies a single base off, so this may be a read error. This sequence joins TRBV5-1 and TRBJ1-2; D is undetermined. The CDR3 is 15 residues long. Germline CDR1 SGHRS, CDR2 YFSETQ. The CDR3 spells CANSHFPRGDYGYTF. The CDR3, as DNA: TGCGCCAACAGCCACTTCCCCCGGGGAGACTATGGCTACACCTTC.

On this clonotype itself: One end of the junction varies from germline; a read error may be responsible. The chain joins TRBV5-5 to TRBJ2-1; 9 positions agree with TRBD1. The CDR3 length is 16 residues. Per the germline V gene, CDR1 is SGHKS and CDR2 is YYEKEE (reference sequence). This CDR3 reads CPSSPPTGGAYNEQFF. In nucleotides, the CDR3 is TGTCCCAGCAGCCCACCAACAGGGGGCGCTTACAATGAGCAGTTCTTC.

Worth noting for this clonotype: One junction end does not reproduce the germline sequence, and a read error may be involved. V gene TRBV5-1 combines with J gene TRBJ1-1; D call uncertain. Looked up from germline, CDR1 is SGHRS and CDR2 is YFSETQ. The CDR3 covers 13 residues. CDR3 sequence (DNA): TGTACCAGCAGCGACACAGTAATCGCTGAAGCTTTCTTT. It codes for CTSSDTVIAEAFF.

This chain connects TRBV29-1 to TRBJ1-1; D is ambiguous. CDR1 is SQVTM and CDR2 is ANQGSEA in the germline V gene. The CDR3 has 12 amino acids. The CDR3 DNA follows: TGCAGGGTGGAAGGGCCGGGCAACGTGGCTTTCTTT. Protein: CRVEGPGNVAFF.

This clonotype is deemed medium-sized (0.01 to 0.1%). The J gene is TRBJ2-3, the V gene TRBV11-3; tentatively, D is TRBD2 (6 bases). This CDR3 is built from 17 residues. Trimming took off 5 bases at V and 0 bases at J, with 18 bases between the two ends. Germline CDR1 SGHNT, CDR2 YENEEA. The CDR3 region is CASSQYTREESTDTQYF. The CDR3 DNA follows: TGTGCCAGCAGCCAATACACCAGGGAGGAGAGCACAGATACGCAGTATTTT.

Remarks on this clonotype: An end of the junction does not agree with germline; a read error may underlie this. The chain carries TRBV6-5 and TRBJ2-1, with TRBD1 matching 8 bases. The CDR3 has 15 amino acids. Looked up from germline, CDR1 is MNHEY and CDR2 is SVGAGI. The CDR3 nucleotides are TGTGCCAGCAGTCGCGGGACAGGCCCTATCAATGAGCAGATCTTC. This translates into CASSRGTGPINEQIF.

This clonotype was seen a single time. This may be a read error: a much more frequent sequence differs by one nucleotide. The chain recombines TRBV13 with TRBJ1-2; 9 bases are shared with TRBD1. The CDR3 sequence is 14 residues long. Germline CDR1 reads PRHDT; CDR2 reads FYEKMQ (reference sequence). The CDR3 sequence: CTSSLGQGGFGYTF. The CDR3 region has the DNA TGTACCAGCAGCTTGGGACAGGGAGGGTTTGGCTACACCTTC.

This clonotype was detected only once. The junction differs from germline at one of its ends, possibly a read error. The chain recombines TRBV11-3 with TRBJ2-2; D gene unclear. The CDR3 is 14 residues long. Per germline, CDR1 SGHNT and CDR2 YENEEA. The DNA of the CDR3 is TGTGCCAGCAGCTTAGGTCGTGTTTCAGTGGAGTTGTTTTTT. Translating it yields CASSLGRVSVELFF.

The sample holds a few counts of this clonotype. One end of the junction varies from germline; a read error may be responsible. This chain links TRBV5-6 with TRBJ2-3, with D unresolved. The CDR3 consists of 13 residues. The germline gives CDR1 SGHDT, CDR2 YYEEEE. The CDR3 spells CAGRLTWEDTQYF. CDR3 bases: TGTGCCGGCAGATTGACGTGGGAAGATACGCAGTATTTT.

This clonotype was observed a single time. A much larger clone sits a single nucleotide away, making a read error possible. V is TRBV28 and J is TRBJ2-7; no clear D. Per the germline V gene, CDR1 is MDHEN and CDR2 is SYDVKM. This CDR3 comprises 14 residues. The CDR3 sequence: CASSFVYNSYAQYF. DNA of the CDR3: TGTGCCAGCAGTTTTGTTTACAACTCCTACGCGCAGTACTTC. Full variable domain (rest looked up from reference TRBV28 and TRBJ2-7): DVKVTQSSRYLVKRTGEKVFLECVQDMDHENMFWYRQDPGLGLRLIYFSYDVKMKEKGDIPEGYSVSREKKERFSLILESASTNQTSMYLCASSFVYNSYAQYFGPGTRLTVT.

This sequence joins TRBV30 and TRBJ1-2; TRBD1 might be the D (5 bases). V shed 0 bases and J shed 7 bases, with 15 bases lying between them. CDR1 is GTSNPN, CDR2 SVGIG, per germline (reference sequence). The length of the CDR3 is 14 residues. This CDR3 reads CAWSVFRQGSGYTF. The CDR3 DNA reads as TGTGCCTGGAGTGTATTTCGGCAGGGCTCTGGCTACACCTTC.

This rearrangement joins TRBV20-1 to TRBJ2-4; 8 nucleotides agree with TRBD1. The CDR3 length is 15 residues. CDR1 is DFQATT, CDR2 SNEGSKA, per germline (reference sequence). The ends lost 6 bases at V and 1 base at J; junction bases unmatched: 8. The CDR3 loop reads CSAVTGVEAKNIQYF. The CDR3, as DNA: TGCAGTGCCGTGACAGGGGTCGAGGCCAAAAACATTCAGTACTTC.

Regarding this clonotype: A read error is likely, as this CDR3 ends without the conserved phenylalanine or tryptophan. The CDR3 region has the DNA TGTGCCAGCAGTTACTCGATGGACTCTCGGGTCAACGTCCTGACTTTA. The encoded protein is CASSYSMDSRVNVLTL. This rearrangement joins TRBV6-5 to TRBJ2-6; D is possibly TRBD2 (5 bases). The CDR3 is made up of 16 amino acids. CDR1 is MNHEY, CDR2 SVGAGI, per germline. The V end was cut by 0 bases, the J end by 9 bases, with 15 bases between.